The present T cell receptor (beta chain) was sequenced within a study of blood T cell repertoires in COVID-19. About the research overall: Acute and convalescent COVID-19 samples came from the United States, Italy and Spain.

As originally analysed: Cell counts per sample came from amplifying reference gene primers. Some clones are missing from TCRdb's copy, which holds only in-frame ones; the method was immunoSEQ multiplex PCR. V and J calls and clone size come straight from that table; D and trimming were deduced from the DNA. The repertoire holds about 190,000 clones, around 84% seen once, with under 4% in the top ten. Cohorts were determined from participant-reported clinical history. Exposed participants encountered a COVID-19 case during the 2 weeks preceding study entry. This CDR3 has 13 residues. Germline V CDR1 and CDR2: SGHDN, FVKESK. V lost 0 bases to trimming and J lost 4 bases, with 6 bases between them.

The chain uses TRBV14 and TRBJ1-2; D ambiguous. Sequencing input: PBMCs or T cells enriched from blood (not recorded which). The receptor was derived from a woman in her thirties who had been exposed to COVID-19. CDR3 residues: CASSQDPFYGYTF. The CDR3 DNA reads as TGTGCCAGCAGCCAAGACCCGTTCTATGGCTACACCTTC.